One sample yielded the 17 T cell receptor beta chains listed below, sequenced in a study of T cell changes during pregnancy in multiple sclerosis. The protocol was immunoSEQ multiplex PCR, while the TCRdb copy is restricted to in-frame clones and leaves out a portion. The sample gives 90,000 to 120,000 clones, about nine tenths of which show up once; 0.78% is in the top ten. The sequenced sample was peripheral blood, obtained in the third trimester of pregnancy. Receptor source: a female donor in good health, enrolled as a control in a pregnancy study.

This chain's CDR3 is CASSQALHLGTGELFF. The CDR3 DNA reads as TGCGCCAGCAGCCAAGCCCTCCACCTAGGCACCGGGGAGCTGTTTTTT. V usage is TRBV4-3 and J usage is TRBJ2-2; D is uncertain. Germline CDR1 LGHNA, CDR2 YSLEER. This CDR3 has 16 residues. V lost 1 base and J lost 4, with 13 bases in between.

Only one count was recorded for this clone. The chain couples TRBV7-3 to TRBJ1-1; perhaps TRBD1 as D (6 bases). V was shortened by 5 bases and J by 4 bases, with 11 bases between the two germline ends. Germline V gene lookup returns CDR1 SGHTA and CDR2 FQGTGA. The CDR3 totals 13 residues. CDR3 amino acids: CASSVRGGTEAFF. The CDR3, as DNA: TGTGCCAGCAGCGTTAGGGGGGGCACTGAAGCTTTCTTT.

V gene TRBV5-6 combines with J gene TRBJ2-1; 8 nucleotides align to TRBD1. J was trimmed by 2 bases and V by 5 bases; bases with no gene match: 6. CDR3 size: 15 residues. In germline, CDR1 is SGHDT, CDR2 YYEEEE. CDR3: CASRSDRATYNEQFF. The CDR3 DNA sequence: TGTGCCAGCAGGTCGGACAGGGCTACCTACAATGAGCAGTTCTTC.

This clone appeared once. CDR3 coding DNA: TGCGCCAGCAGCCAAGGAAGACAGGGGACTACTGAAGCTTTCTTT. Protein: CASSQGRQGTTEAFF. The chain has TRBV4-3 and TRBJ1-1, with 8 bases identical to TRBD1. V shed 1 base, J shed 5 bases, and the junction held 6 bases outside the gene matches. Looked up from germline, CDR1 is LGHNA and CDR2 is YSLEER. The CDR3 consists of 15 residues.

This chain uses TRBV6-4 with TRBJ1-6, with 8 bases lining up with TRBD1. This CDR3 is 15 amino acids long. Germline V lookup: CDR1 MRHNA, CDR2 SNTAGT. V shed 6 bases, J shed 5 bases, and the junction held 6 bases outside the gene matches. The DNA for the CDR3 is TGTGCCAGCAGCCCCCAGGGGGCGAATAATTCACCCCTCCACTTT. Protein sequence: CASSPQGANNSPLHF.

The chain carries TRBV5-1 and TRBJ1-5; 7 bases agree with TRBD1. In germline, CDR1 is SGHRS, CDR2 YFSETQ. Unmatched junction bases numbered 5, after V lost 4 bases and J lost 4 bases. The CDR3 sequence is 14 residues long. The CDR3 DNA sequence: TGCGCCAGCAGCATCGACAGGGTGAATCAGCCCCAGCATTTT. Translation: CASSIDRVNQPQHF.

This clone was counted once. The chain employs TRBV5-1 and TRBJ1-2, with 10 bases lining up with TRBD1. Germline V gene lookup returns CDR1 SGHRS and CDR2 YFSETQ. V gave up 6 bases and J gave up 2 bases; unmatched junction bases: 10. This CDR3 contains 16 residues. CDR3 sequence reads: CASTLGGGQGNYGYTF. The DNA for the CDR3 is TGCGCCAGCACCCTTGGAGGGGGACAGGGGAACTATGGCTACACCTTC.

The sample holds one count of this clone. The CDR3 coding sequence is TGTGCCTGGAGTGTATACAACGGGGGACCCCTTAGGTCACCCCTCCACTTT. Its translation: CAWSVYNGGPLRSPLHF. This chain links TRBV30 with TRBJ1-6; D perhaps matches TRBD1 (5 bases). Germline assignment: CDR1 GTSNPN and CDR2 SVGIG (reference sequence). The CDR3 spans 17 residues. V was clipped by 0 bases and J by 10 bases, with 22 bases between them.

This clone showed up just once. The V and J genes are TRBV29-1 and TRBJ1-1, with 9 bases lining up with TRBD1. CDR3 length: 13 residues. J lost 4 bases, V lost 4 bases, and 4 bases had no gene match. The germline V gene encodes CDR1 SQVTM and CDR2 ANQGSEA. CDR3 amino acids: CSVASTGGTEAFF. DNA for the CDR3: TGCAGCGTTGCCTCGACAGGGGGCACTGAAGCTTTCTTT. Looking up the rest from reference TRBV29-1 and TRBJ1-1 gives the full variable domain: SAVISQKPSRDICQRGTSLTIQCQVDSQVTMMFWYRQQPGQSLTLIATANQGSEATYESGFVIDKFPISRPNLTFSTLTVSNMSPEDSSIYLCSVASTGGTEAFFGQGTRLTVV.

This clone was detected only a few times. CDR3 amino acids: CASRFRDEGPEAFF. The CDR3 DNA is TGTGCCAGCAGATTTCGGGATGAGGGCCCTGAAGCTTTCTTT. The chain carries TRBV2 and TRBJ1-1; D is uncertain. V dropped 6 bases and J dropped 6 bases, with 17 bases sitting between them. The CDR3 runs to 14 residues. Per germline, CDR1 SNHLY and CDR2 FYNNEI.

This clone was picked up one time. The rearrangement uses TRBV7-2 and TRBJ1-5; 7 bases are shared with TRBD1. CDR3 length equals 14 residues. Germline V CDR1 and CDR2: SGHTA, FQGNSA. J lost 9 bases, V lost 5 bases, and 10 bases had no gene match. CDR3 sequence: CASSHGQDVMPQHF. CDR3 nucleotide sequence: TGTGCCAGCAGCCACGGACAGGACGTGATGCCCCAGCATTTT.

The chain joins TRBV18 to TRBJ1-2; 9 bases line up with TRBD1. V shed 6 bases, J shed 5 bases, and the junction held 10 bases outside the gene matches. This CDR3 is built from 15 residues. In germline, CDR1 is KGHSH, CDR2 LQKENI. CDR3 coding DNA: TGTGCCAGCTCCCAAAGGACAGGGGTCTGGTATGGCTACACCTTC. It yields the protein CASSQRTGVWYGYTF.

This chain joins TRBV6-5 and TRBJ2-7, with TRBD2 as a possible D gene (7 bases). The CDR3 has 15 amino acids. Trimming stripped 0 bases from V and 3 bases from J, with 12 bases between. Germline V CDR1 and CDR2: MNHEY, SVGAGI. The chain's CDR3 is CASSYSGGGHYEQYF. The CDR3 DNA reads as TGTGCCAGCAGTTACTCAGGCGGGGGCCACTACGAGCAGTACTTC.

The count of this clone is one. For the CDR3, the DNA is TGCGCCAGCAGCCAAGACAGGGGGGTCCTCACAGATACGCAGTATTTT. It is translated as CASSQDRGVLTDTQYF. V usage is TRBV4-3 and J usage is TRBJ2-3; D might be TRBD1 (7 bases). V was cut by 0 bases and J by 2 bases, with 12 bases left in between. This CDR3 region has 16 residues. The V gene's germline CDR1 is LGHNA and CDR2 YSLEER.

This chain links TRBV6-6 with TRBJ2-3; D remains ambiguous. CDR1 is MNHNY, CDR2 SVGAGI, per germline (reference sequence). This CDR3 has 14 residues. V lost 0 bases and J 6 bases, leaving 10 bases between the germline ends. The CDR3 DNA sequence: TGTGCCAGCAGTTACTCGGCCAGAACGGATACGCAGTATTTT. This sequence encodes CASSYSARTDTQYF.

The chain is built from TRBV4-3 and TRBJ2-3; D is unresolved. V was clipped by 4 bases and J by 2 bases, with 13 bases between them. The CDR3 runs 15 residues. Germline V gives CDR1 LGHNA, CDR2 YSLEER. CDR3 DNA sequence: TGCGCCAGCAGCCCCCAAAGCCTCTACACAGATACGCAGTATTTT. Amino acid sequence: CASSPQSLYTDTQYF.

The chain carries TRBV7-2 and TRBJ2-3, with unresolved D. CDR1 and CDR2 from the germline V gene are SGHTA and FQGNSA. The ends were cut back, 5 bases at V and 0 bases at J, with 9 bases in the middle. The CDR3 is 14 amino acids. The CDR3 region is CASSPSHSTDTQYF. CDR3 DNA sequence: TGTGCCAGCAGCCCTTCACATAGCACAGATACGCAGTATTTT.